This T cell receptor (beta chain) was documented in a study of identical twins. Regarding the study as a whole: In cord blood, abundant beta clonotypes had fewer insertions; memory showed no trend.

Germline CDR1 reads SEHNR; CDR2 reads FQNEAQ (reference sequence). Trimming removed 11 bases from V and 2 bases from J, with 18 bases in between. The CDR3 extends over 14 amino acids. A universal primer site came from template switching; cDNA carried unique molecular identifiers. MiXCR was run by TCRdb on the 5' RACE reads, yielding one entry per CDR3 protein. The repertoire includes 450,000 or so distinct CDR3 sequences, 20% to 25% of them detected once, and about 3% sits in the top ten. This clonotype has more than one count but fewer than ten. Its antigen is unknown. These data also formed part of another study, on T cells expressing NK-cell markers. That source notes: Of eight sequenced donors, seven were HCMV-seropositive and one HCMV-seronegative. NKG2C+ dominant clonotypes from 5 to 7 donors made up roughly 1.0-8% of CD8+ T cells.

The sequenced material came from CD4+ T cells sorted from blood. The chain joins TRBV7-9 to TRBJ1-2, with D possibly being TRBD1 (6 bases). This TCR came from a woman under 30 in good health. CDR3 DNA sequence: TGTGCCGCAGTTAGGGGGGAGACCAACTATGGCTACACCTTC. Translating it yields CAAVRGETNYGYTF.